This T cell receptor (beta chain) derives from a study of early T cells in non-severe SARS-CoV-2 infection. The wider study: It was bulk RNA from unsorted whole blood that was sequenced, and the chains were unpaired. Study-wide results and caveats: The matching step, a VDJdb search, favored anti-spike CD8 responses and missed private and CD4 specificities.

In the library, individual cDNA molecules carried attached unique molecular identifiers. TCRdb reanalysed the 5' RACE reads using MiXCR and keeps one entry per CDR3 protein. The sample yields tens of thousands of distinct CDR3 sequences, approximately 12% seen once. The V and J ends lost 5 bases and 5 bases respectively, with 14 bases between them. Germline V lookup: CDR1 SGHRS, CDR2 YFSETQ. The CDR3 loop spans 14 amino acids. Remarks on this clonotype: Its target is not known.

The TCR sequence derives from an adult who was a healthcare worker with PCR-confirmed SARS-CoV-2 infection or an uninfected control (not recorded which). The donor label of this sample is uncertain. The source material was whole blood, sampled at baseline. The chain couples TRBV5-1 to TRBJ2-1, with D perhaps being TRBD1 or TRBD2 (5 bases each). CDR3 amino acids: CASRREGTNNEQFF. The CDR3 nucleotides are TGCGCCAGCAGGAGGGAAGGGACGAACAATGAGCAGTTCTTC.